What follows is one TCR beta chain and its context. Each CDR3 protein gets one entry after TCRdb re-called the 5' RACE reads with MiXCR. The sample has 50,000 to 70,000 distinct CDR3 sequences, less than 9.5% seen once. Losses at the gene ends were 3 bases for V and 5 bases for J; bases not matched to a gene: 9. This CDR3 spans 16 amino acids. Germline assignment: CDR1 KGHSH and CDR2 LQKENI. These data belong to a study of early T cells in non-severe SARS-CoV-2 infection. Material: whole blood. The V and J genes are TRBV18 and TRBJ2-2, with 7 bases matching TRBD2. This TCR was recovered from an adult who was a healthcare worker with PCR-confirmed SARS-CoV-2 infection or an uninfected control (not recorded which). CDR3 residues: CASSPPGLSPTGELFF. The CDR3 DNA reads as TGTGCCAGCTCACCTCCGGGACTATCCCCTACCGGGGAGCTGTTTTTT.